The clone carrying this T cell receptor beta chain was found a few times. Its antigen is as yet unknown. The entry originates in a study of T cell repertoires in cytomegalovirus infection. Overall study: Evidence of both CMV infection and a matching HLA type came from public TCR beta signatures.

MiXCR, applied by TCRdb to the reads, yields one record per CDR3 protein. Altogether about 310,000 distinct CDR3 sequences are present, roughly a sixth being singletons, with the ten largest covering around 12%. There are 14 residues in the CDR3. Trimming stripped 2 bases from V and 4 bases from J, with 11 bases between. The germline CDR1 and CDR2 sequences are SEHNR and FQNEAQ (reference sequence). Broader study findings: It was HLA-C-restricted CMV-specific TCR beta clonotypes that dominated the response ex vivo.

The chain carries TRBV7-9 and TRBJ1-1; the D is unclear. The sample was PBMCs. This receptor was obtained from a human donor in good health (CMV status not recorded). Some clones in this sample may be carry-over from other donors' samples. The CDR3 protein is CASSLSLGSTEAFF. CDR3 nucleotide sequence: TGTGCCAGCAGCTTAAGCCTAGGAAGCACTGAAGCTTTCTTT.